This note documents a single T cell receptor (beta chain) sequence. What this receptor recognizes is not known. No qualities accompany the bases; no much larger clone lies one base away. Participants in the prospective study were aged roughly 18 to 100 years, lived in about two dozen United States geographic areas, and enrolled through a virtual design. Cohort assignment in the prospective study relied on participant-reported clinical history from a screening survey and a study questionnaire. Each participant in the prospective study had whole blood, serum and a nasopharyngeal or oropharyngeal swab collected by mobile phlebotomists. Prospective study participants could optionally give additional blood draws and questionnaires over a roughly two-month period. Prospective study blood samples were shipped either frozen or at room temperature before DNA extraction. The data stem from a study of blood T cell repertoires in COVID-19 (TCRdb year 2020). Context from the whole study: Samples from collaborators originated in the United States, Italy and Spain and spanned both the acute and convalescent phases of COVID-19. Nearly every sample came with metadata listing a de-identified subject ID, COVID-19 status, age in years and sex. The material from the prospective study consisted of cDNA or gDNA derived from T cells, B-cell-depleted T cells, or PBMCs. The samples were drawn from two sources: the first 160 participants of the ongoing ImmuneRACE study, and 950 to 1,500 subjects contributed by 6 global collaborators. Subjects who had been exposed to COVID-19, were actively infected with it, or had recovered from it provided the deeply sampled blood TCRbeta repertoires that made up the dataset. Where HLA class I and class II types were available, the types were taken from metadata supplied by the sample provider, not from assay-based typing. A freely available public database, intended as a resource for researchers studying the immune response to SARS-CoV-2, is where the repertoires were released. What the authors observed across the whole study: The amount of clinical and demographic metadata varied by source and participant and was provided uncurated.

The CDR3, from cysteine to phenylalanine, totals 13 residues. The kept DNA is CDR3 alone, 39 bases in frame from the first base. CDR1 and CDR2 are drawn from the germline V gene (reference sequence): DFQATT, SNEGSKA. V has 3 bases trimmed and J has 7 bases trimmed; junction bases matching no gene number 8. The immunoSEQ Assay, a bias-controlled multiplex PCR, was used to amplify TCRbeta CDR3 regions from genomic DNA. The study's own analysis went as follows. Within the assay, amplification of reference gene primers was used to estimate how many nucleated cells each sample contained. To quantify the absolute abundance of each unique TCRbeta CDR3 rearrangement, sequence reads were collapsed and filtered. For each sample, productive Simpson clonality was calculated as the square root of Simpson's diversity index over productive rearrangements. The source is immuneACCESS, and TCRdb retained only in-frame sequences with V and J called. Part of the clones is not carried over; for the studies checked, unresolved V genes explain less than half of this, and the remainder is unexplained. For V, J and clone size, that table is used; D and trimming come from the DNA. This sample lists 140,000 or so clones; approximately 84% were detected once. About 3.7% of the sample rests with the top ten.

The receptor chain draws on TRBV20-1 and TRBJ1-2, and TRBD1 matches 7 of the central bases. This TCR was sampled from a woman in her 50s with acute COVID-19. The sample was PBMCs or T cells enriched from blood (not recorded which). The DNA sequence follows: TGCAGTGCTAGTCGGCAGGGGGTTAGTGGCTACACCTTC. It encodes CSASRQGVSGYTF.